Each of the 17 T cell receptor beta chains below was sequenced from the same sample in a study of blood T cells in healthy people across ages. Alongside a J-beta primer mix, a sample-barcoded 5' primer served in a second PCR lasting 7 to 11 cycles. TCRdb reprocessed the 5' RACE reads with MiXCR, giving one entry per CDR3 protein. The sample has 1.5 million to 1.8 million distinct CDR3 sequences; approximately 43% are singletons. Sequenced: blood. The receptor source for this set is a woman under 30 in good health.

The CDR3 nucleotides read TGTGCCAGCAGCTCAAAAGATTACAGGCATCTGGACACTGAAGCTTTCTTT. Protein sequence: CASSSKDYRHLDTEAFF. The chain is built from TRBV7-9 and TRBJ1-1, with D tentatively TRBD1 (5 bases). Germline V gives CDR1 SEHNR, CDR2 FQNEAQ (reference sequence). The ends were cut back, 4 bases at V and 3 bases at J, with 21 bases in the middle. The length of the CDR3 is 17 residues.

J is TRBJ2-5 and V is TRBV7-9; no reliable D call. The J call may be mistaken, given a closer DNA end match to TRBJ2-7. The length of the CDR3 is 14 residues. Germline V lookup: CDR1 SEHNR, CDR2 FQNEAQ (reference sequence). The CDR3 DNA sequence: TGTGCCAGCAGCTTATCCCCAGGAACGAACGAGCAGTACTTC. This translates into CASSLSPGTNEQYF.

The CDR3 DNA follows: TGTGCCAGCAGTTTACGAACCGGGACAGGGAGCTCCTACAATGAGCAGTACTTC. It encodes CASSLRTGTGSSYNEQYF. J is TRBJ2-1 and V is TRBV27, with 9 bases matching TRBD1. The J call is in doubt because the DNA end fits TRBJ2-7 better. Per the germline V gene, CDR1 is MNHEY and CDR2 is SMNVEV (reference sequence). CDR3 length: 18 residues.

This clonotype was seen repeatedly, ten times or more. The chain has TRBV20-1 and TRBJ2-7; no definite D call. This CDR3 region has 11 residues. V dropped 1 base and J dropped 3 bases, with 4 bases sitting between them. The germline V gene encodes CDR1 DFQATT and CDR2 SNEGSKA (reference sequence). CDR3 protein: CSARALYEQYF. CDR3 DNA: TGCAGTGCTAGAGCTCTCTACGAGCAGTACTTC.

With regard to this clonotype: A read error may produce the germline difference seen at one junction end. This sequence joins TRBV13 and TRBJ2-5; 9 nucleotides match TRBD2. The J call may be faulty, since TRBJ2-7 better matches the DNA end. Germline CDR1 is PRHDT and CDR2 is FYEKMQ (reference sequence). The CDR3 length is 16 residues. CDR3 bases: TGTGCCGGCAGCTTAGAGGCAGCGGGGGGCTCCTACGAGCAGTACTTC. This sequence encodes CAGSLEAAGGSYEQYF.

This chain uses TRBV6-1 with TRBJ2-5; TRBD1 matches 12 bases. The end of the DNA is better explained by TRBJ2-7, so the J call may be wrong. The CDR3 is 17 amino acids. CDR1 and CDR2 (germline): MNHNS, SASEGT. The CDR3 DNA reads as TGTGCCAGCAGCCAGGGACAGGGGGCCAACCTCCGAAACGAGCAGTACTTC. Protein sequence: CASSQGQGANLRNEQYF.

V and J are TRBV11-3 and TRBJ1-2; no firm D call. The CDR3 extends over 18 amino acids. V shed 5 bases and J shed 0 bases, with 22 bases lying between them. Germline V gene lookup returns CDR1 SGHNT and CDR2 YENEEA. The CDR3 DNA reads as TGTGCCAGCAGCCCCGAAGGCCACGAAACACCAGCTAACTATGGCTACACCTTC. Its protein is CASSPEGHETPANYGYTF.

The CDR3: CANQREGGSPLHF. CDR3 sequence (DNA): TGTGCCAACCAAAGGGAGGGAGGTTCACCCCTCCACTTT. This chain uses TRBV2 with TRBJ1-6; D not certain. There are 13 residues in the CDR3. Germline loops: CDR1 SNHLY, CDR2 FYNNEI. With 10 bases removed from V and 9 bases from J, the gap between germline ends came to 16 bases. The full variable domain, its missing parts supplied by reference TRBV2 and TRBJ1-6, is EPEVTQTPSHQVTQMGQEVILRCVPISNHLYFYWYRQILGQKVEFLVSFYNNEISEKSEIFDDQFSVERPDGSNFTLKIRSTKLEDSAMYFCANQREGGSPLHFGNGTRLTVT.

This clonotype occurred many times. The gene calls are TRBV27 and TRBJ2-7, with 7 bases aligning to TRBD1. CDR1 MNHEY and CDR2 SMNVEV come from the germline V gene (reference sequence). Trimming at V came to 6 bases and at J to 3 bases, leaving 11 bases not matched to a gene. The CDR3 has 15 amino acids. CDR3 sequence (DNA): TGTGCCAGCAGCCTCGACAGGGCCAGAGGCTACGAGCAGTACTTC. Protein product: CASSLDRARGYEQYF.

In this sample, this clonotype turned up once. V is TRBV4-3 and J is TRBJ2-1, with a tentative D call TRBD2 (5 bases). This CDR3 contains 14 residues. V was pared by 0 bases and J by 8 bases, with 11 bases between. Germline CDR1 reads LGHNA; CDR2 reads YSLEER. This CDR3 reads CASSQDRGSYEQFF. The CDR3 DNA is TGCGCCAGCAGCCAAGATCGGGGTTCCTATGAGCAGTTCTTC.

The V gene is TRBV7-9, the J gene TRBJ1-6; D is uncertain. V lost 0 bases and J 9 bases, leaving 12 bases between the germline ends. CDR1 and CDR2 (germline): SEHNR, FQNEAQ (reference sequence). The CDR3 length is 15 residues. CDR3 in amino acids: CASSLALEEGSPLHF. CDR3 nucleotide sequence: TGTGCCAGCAGCTTAGCGCTAGAAGAGGGTTCACCCCTCCACTTT.

This sequence joins TRBV9 and TRBJ1-6, with a weak D call TRBD1 (5 bases). CDR1 is SGDLS and CDR2 is YYNGEE in the germline V gene. The length of the CDR3 is 15 residues. Trimming cost V 3 bases and J 7 bases, with 14 bases left between them. CDR3 DNA sequence: TGTGCCAGCAGCGAGAGGGGTTTGGGAAATTCACCCCTCCACTTT. It translates to CASSERGLGNSPLHF.

This CDR3 reads CASSLDRGGRVPYF. CDR3 DNA sequence: TGCGCCAGCAGCTTGGACAGGGGAGGTCGAGTTCCGTATTTT. The V and J genes are TRBV5-1 and TRBJ2-3, with a weak D call TRBD1 (7 bases). CDR3 length: 14 amino acids. Germline V gene sequence: CDR1 SGHRS, CDR2 YFSETQ. V was pared by 0 bases and J by 14 bases, with 19 bases between.

This chain connects TRBV7-9 to TRBJ2-7; no reliable D call. CDR3 size: 14 residues. Germline CDR1 is SEHNR and CDR2 is FQNEAQ (reference sequence). Trimming cost V 1 base and J 3 bases, with 10 bases left between them. CDR3 sequence (DNA): TGTGCCAGCAGCTTAGTGATTGCAGACTACGAGCAGTACTTC. It yields the protein CASSLVIADYEQYF.

The rearrangement links TRBV7-9 to TRBJ2-1; D uncertain. Trimming took off 5 bases at V and 7 bases at J, with 12 bases between the two ends. The CDR3 has 13 amino acids. Looked up from germline, CDR1 is SEHNR and CDR2 is FQNEAQ (reference sequence). The CDR3, as DNA: TGTGCCAGCAGCGGGAAATCCAAGAATGAGCAGTTCTTC. Translated: CASSGKSKNEQFF. Looking up the rest from reference TRBV7-9 and TRBJ2-1 gives the full variable domain: DTGVSQNPRHKITKRGQNVTFRCDPISEHNRLYWYRQTLGQGPEFLTYFQNEAQLEKSRLLSDRFSAERPKGSFSTLEIQRTEQGDSAMYLCASSGKSKNEQFFGPGTRLTVL.

The V call is TRBV7-9, the J call TRBJ2-3; D perhaps matches TRBD2 (5 bases). Germline V gives CDR1 SEHNR, CDR2 FQNEAQ (reference sequence). This CDR3 region has 12 residues. V was cut by 5 bases and J by 6 bases, with 9 bases left in between. The CDR3 DNA reads as TGTGCCAGCAGCACGGCGGGCGATACGCAGTATTTT. Translated, it gives CASSTAGDTQYF.

This sequence joins TRBV12-3 or TRBV12-4 and TRBJ1-1; 10 positions agree with TRBD1. The CDR3 has 15 residues. V lost 6 bases and J lost 1; bases outside the gene matches: 5. This CDR3 is CASSGTGAGNTEAFF. For the CDR3, the DNA is TGTGCCAGCAGCGGGACAGGGGCTGGGAACACTGAAGCTTTCTTT.